What follows are 10 T cell receptor beta chains derived from one specimen sequenced in a study of cytomegalovirus exposure and HLA in healthy donors. PCR used 60 Vbeta primers and 13 Jbeta primers. The method was immunoSEQ multiplex PCR; TCRdb's version includes in-frame clones alone and lacks a portion of them. The data hold about 190,000 clones, with 60% to 85% observed a single time. What was sequenced was PBMCs. All receptors derive from a woman aged 18-35 years in good health and CMV-seronegative.

This clone appeared a single time. The chain has TRBV13 and TRBJ2-1, with D perhaps matching TRBD1 (6 bases). V dropped 5 bases and J dropped 5 bases, with 16 bases sitting between them. CDR3 length equals 15 residues. Germline-derived CDR1 and CDR2 are PRHDT and FYEKMQ (reference sequence). This chain's CDR3 is CASSPRAGANNEQFF. CDR3 sequence (DNA): TGTGCCAGCAGCCCTAGGGCAGGGGCGAACAATGAGCAGTTCTTC.

This rearrangement joins TRBV5-1 to TRBJ1-4; D remains ambiguous. CDR1 is SGHRS and CDR2 is YFSETQ in the germline V gene. The CDR3 has 14 amino acids. Deletions cut 2 bases from V and 3 bases from J, with 8 bases between. The CDR3 DNA reads as TGCGCCAGCAGCTTCCGGTATTCTAATGAAAAACTGTTTTTT. Translated, it gives CASSFRYSNEKLFF.

V and J are TRBV6-5 and TRBJ2-1; TRBD2 agrees at 8 bases. V shed 2 bases, J shed 6 bases, and the junction held 6 bases outside the gene matches. CDR1 is MNHEY and CDR2 is SVGAGI in the germline V gene. The CDR3 is 15 residues long. CDR3 amino acids: CASSYRPGGRNEQFF. Written as DNA, the CDR3 is TGTGCCAGCAGTTACCGCCCGGGGGGGCGCAATGAGCAGTTCTTC.

This clone was counted between two and nine times. The chain is built from TRBV2 and TRBJ1-1; D is possibly TRBD1 (5 bases). Trimming took off 4 bases at V and 4 bases at J, with 10 bases between the two ends. The CDR3 is 13 residues long. The germline V gene has CDR1 SNHLY and CDR2 FYNNEI. CDR3 coding DNA: TGTGCCAGCAGTGCTCGACAGTCCACTGAAGCTTTCTTT. This encodes CASSARQSTEAFF.

This clone was seen a single time. The J gene is TRBJ2-3, the V gene TRBV28; 11 bases are shared with TRBD2. With 10 bases clipped from V and 0 bases from J, the junction kept 3 bases outside the gene matches. The CDR3 covers 14 residues. CDR1 is MDHEN, CDR2 SYDVKM, per germline. CDR3 loop: CATSSGGSTDTQYF. CDR3 DNA sequence: TGTGCCACCTCTAGCGGGGGGAGCACAGATACGCAGTATTTT.

CDR3 loop: CASSFRTDQETQYF. DNA of the CDR3: TGTGCCAGTAGTTTTCGTACGGACCAAGAGACCCAGTACTTC. The J gene is TRBJ2-5, the V gene TRBV19; D remains ambiguous. The CDR3 runs to 14 residues. Germline V gene data show CDR1 as LNHDA and CDR2 as SQIVND (reference sequence). Trimming cost V 5 bases and J 0 bases, with 10 bases left between them. Full variable domain (rest looked up from reference TRBV19 and TRBJ2-5): DGGITQSPKYLFRKEGQNVTLSCEQNLNHDAMYWYRQDPGQGLRLIYYSQIVNDFQKGDIAEGYSVSREKKESFPLTVTSAQKNPTAFYLCASSFRTDQETQYFGPGTRLLVL.

DNA of the CDR3: TGTGCCAGCAGCCCGGGGGGGAACACCGGGGAGCTGTTTTTT. It yields the protein CASSPGGNTGELFF. The chain uses TRBV9 and TRBJ2-2; 7 bases match TRBD2. Unmatched junction bases numbered 1, after V lost 4 bases and J lost 1 base. CDR1 is SGDLS and CDR2 is YYNGEE in the germline V gene. The CDR3 has 14 residues. Complete variable domain (other parts from reference TRBV9 and TRBJ2-2): DSGVTQTPKHLITATGQRVTLRCSPRSGDLSVYWYQQSLDQGLQFLIQYYNGEERAKGNILERFSAQQFPDLHSELNLSSLELGDSALYFCASSPGGNTGELFFGEGSRLTVL.

The V and J genes are TRBV6-5 and TRBJ1-5, with TRBD1 as a possible D gene (5 bases). The CDR3 runs to 13 residues. The germline V gene encodes CDR1 MNHEY and CDR2 SVGAGI. With 5 bases removed from V and 4 bases from J, the gap between germline ends came to 9 bases. The DNA for the CDR3 is TGTGCCAGCAGTGCGACAGCTAATCAGCCCCAGCATTTT. Its protein is CASSATANQPQHF.

This chain uses TRBV7-3 with TRBJ2-3; 8 bases align to TRBD1. Germline assignment: CDR1 SGHTA and CDR2 FQGTGA. V trimming: 5 bases; J trimming: 2 bases; junction bases outside the gene matches: 6. CDR3 length: 15 residues. The CDR3 is CASSPWTGTTDTQYF. The CDR3 coding sequence is TGTGCCAGCAGCCCCTGGACAGGGACCACAGATACGCAGTATTTT.

The chain carries TRBV29-1 and TRBJ1-2; 10 positions agree with TRBD1. The CDR3 is 15 residues long. V shed 1 base and J 3 bases; nucleotides not matched to a gene: 5. From germline, CDR1 is SQVTM and CDR2 ANQGSEA. The CDR3 is CSVEGRDRGDYGYTF. CDR3 coding DNA: TGCAGCGTTGAAGGAAGGGACAGGGGTGACTATGGCTACACCTTC.